A selection of T cell receptor beta chains follows, all from one sample in a study of human T cells and chemical hapten exposure. Via MiXCR, TCRdb re-called the RACE reads, giving one row per CDR3 protein. The sample contains under 300,000 distinct CDR3 sequences, 7.7% of which appear only once. Source: whole blood, taken in connection with sensitization to the hapten diphenylcyclopropenone (DPC). These receptors were obtained from a man aged 18-30 years with alopecia areata. Some clones in this sample may be carry-over from other donors' samples. Each CDR3 is given with its conserved first and last residue. D genes are given only for firm matches. The size entry is marked missing in some rows and otherwise reads once, few, many or a size class.

>NA|TRBV28|TRBJ2-7|NA
CASSGAPFRDIYEQYF
TGTGCCAGCAGTGGAGCCCCTTTCAGAGATATCTACGAGCAGTACTTC
>many|TRBV7-2|TRBJ1-1|NA
CASSLVGVLNTEAFF
TGTGCCAGCAGCTTAGTAGGGGTTCTAAACACTGAAGCTTTCTTT
>few|TRBV7-9|TRBJ1-1|NA
CASSFQGLNTEAFF
TGTGCCAGCAGCTTTCAGGGATTGAACACTGAAGCTTTCTTT
>few|TRBV11-2|TRBJ2-7|TRBD1
CASSSDRKREQYF
TGTGCCAGCAGCTCGGACAGGAAGAGGGAGCAGTACTTC
>NA|TRBV10-3|TRBJ1-6|TRBD1
CAINTGTGGDKTLHF
TGTGCCATCAATACTGGGACAGGAGGAGACAAAACCCTCCACTTT
>NA|TRBV12-3/TRBV12-4|TRBJ1-1|TRBD1
CASSQRQGGNTEAFF
TGTGCCAGCAGTCAAAGACAGGGAGGGAACACTGAAGCTTTCTTT
>many|TRBV27|TRBJ2-6|TRBD2
CASKTSGGPSGANVLTF
TGTGCCAGCAAAACTAGCGGGGGCCCCTCTGGGGCCAACGTCCTGACTTTC
>NA|TRBV5-1|TRBJ1-5|NA
CASSLDGDSNQPQHF
TGCGCCAGCAGCTTGGACGGGGATAGCAATCAGCCCCAGCATTTT
>few|TRBV6-2/TRBV6-3|TRBJ2-4|NA
CASRPGFGKNIQYF
TGTGCCAGCAGACCGGGGTTCGGCAAAAACATTCAGTACTTC
>NA|TRBV3-1|TRBJ1-2|NA
CASSQGGGAGYTF
TGTGCCAGCAGCCAAGGAGGCGGGGCTGGCTACACCTTC
>few|TRBV29-1|TRBJ2-2|TRBD1
CSVARLTGIFTGELFF
TGCAGCGTTGCTAGATTGACAGGGATTTTTACCGGGGAGCTGTTTTTT
>NA|TRBV7-2|TRBJ1-2|NA
CASSLGSTGLNYGYTF
TGTGCCAGCAGCTTAGGGTCCACAGGGCTTAACTATGGCTACACCTTC
>NA|TRBV9|TRBJ2-4|NA
CASSVGAGRQDQYF
TGTGCCAGCAGCGTAGGGGCGGGACGTCAGGATCAGTACTTC
>NA|TRBV6-2/TRBV6-3|TRBJ1-1|NA
CASRVSPTEAFF
TGTGCCAGCAGGGTAAGCCCCACTGAAGCTTTCTTT
>NA|TRBV6-2/TRBV6-3|TRBJ1-5|NA
CASSLSREGQPQHF
TGTGCCAGCAGTTTAAGCAGGGAGGGACAGCCCCAGCATTTT
>few|TRBV20-1|TRBJ2-2|NA
CSANTNTGELFF
TGCAGTGCTAACACGAACACCGGGGAGCTGTTTTTT
>NA|TRBV6-2/TRBV6-3|TRBJ2-4|NA
CASALSKNIQYF
TGTGCCAGCGCCCTCTCCAAAAACATTCAGTACTTC
>few|TRBV7-2|TRBJ2-5|TRBD2
CASSPQTSGEVETQYF
TGTGCCAGCAGCCCCCAGACTAGCGGGGAGGTAGAGACCCAGTACTTC
>many|TRBV29-1|TRBJ2-1|NA
CSVDRSAYNEQFF
TGCAGCGTTGACAGATCAGCCTACAATGAGCAGTTCTTC
>NA|TRBV7-2|TRBJ1-1|NA
CASSFRTEAFF
TGTGCCAGCAGCTTTCGGACTGAAGCTTTCTTT
>NA|TRBV5-1|TRBJ1-4|NA
CASSLAGGTNEKLFF
TGCGCCAGCAGCTTGGCCGGGGGGACTAATGAAAAACTGTTTTTT
>few|TRBV7-9|TRBJ2-3|NA
CASSQGDLQTRTDTQYF
TGTGCCAGCAGCCAAGGGGACTTGCAAACGCGCACAGATACGCAGTATTTT
>NA|TRBV27|TRBJ1-2|TRBD1
CASSPGQGFLWDYGYTF
TGTGCCAGCAGTCCGGGACAGGGGTTTCTATGGGACTATGGCTACACCTTC
>few|TRBV19|TRBJ2-1|NA
CASRRTELSSYNEQFF
TGTGCCAGTAGGCGGACGGAACTAAGCTCCTACAATGAGCAGTTCTTC
>NA|TRBV20-1|TRBJ2-7|TRBD2
CSAGVAGGPDEQYF
TGCAGTGCTGGGGTAGCGGGGGGGCCCGACGAGCAGTACTTC
>many|TRBV12-3/TRBV12-4|TRBJ2-1|TRBD2
CASSAQGLANEQFF
TGTGCCAGCAGTGCCCAGGGACTAGCCAATGAGCAGTTCTTC
>few|TRBV20-1|TRBJ2-1|NA
CSATSYNEQFF
TGCAGTGCTACCAGCTACAATGAGCAGTTCTTC
>few|TRBV19|TRBJ2-1|NA
CASSLVAGRSWNEQFF
TGTGCCAGTAGTTTGGTGGCGGGGCGGTCATGGAATGAGCAGTTCTTC
>few|TRBV6-5|TRBJ2-5|TRBD1
CASSIGTGPETQYF
TGTGCCAGCAGTATAGGGACAGGGCCCGAGACCCAGTACTTC
>few|TRBV20-1|TRBJ1-1|TRBD1
CSARDGQGTEAFF
TGCAGTGCTAGAGATGGACAGGGCACTGAAGCTTTCTTT
>many|TRBV7-8|TRBJ1-6|NA
CASSLGWGVNSPLHF
TGTGCCAGCAGCTTAGGGTGGGGGGTCAATTCACCCCTCCACTTT
>NA|TRBV6-5|TRBJ2-3|NA
CASSMTDHRDTQYF
TGTGCCAGCAGCATGACAGACCATCGGGATACGCAGTATTTT
>once|TRBV12-3/TRBV12-4|TRBJ1-2|NA
CASTLGAAGYTF
TGTGCCAGCACCCTCGGGGCAGCTGGCTACACCTTC
>few|TRBV12-3/TRBV12-4|TRBJ1-1|NA
CASSLVGSGTTEAFF
TGTGCCAGCAGTTTAGTAGGTTCCGGCACGACTGAAGCTTTCTTT
>few|TRBV28|TRBJ1-5|TRBD1
CASQGADQPQHF
TGTGCCAGCCAGGGGGCAGACCAGCCCCAGCATTTT
>NA|TRBV27|TRBJ1-4|TRBD1
CASSPNTPGFGTGTEKLFF
TGTGCCAGCAGTCCGAATACGCCAGGCTTCGGGACAGGCACTGAAAAACTGTTTTTT
>few|TRBV7-9|TRBJ1-2|TRBD1
CASSLWDRDPYGYTF
TGTGCCAGCAGCTTATGGGACAGGGATCCCTATGGCTACACCTTC
>many|TRBV11-2|TRBJ2-2|TRBD1
CASSLGQGTGELFF
TGTGCCAGCAGCTTGGGACAGGGGACCGGGGAGCTGTTTTTT
>NA|TRBV2|TRBJ1-1|NA
CASLGVTEAFF
TGTGCCAGCCTCGGGGTGACTGAAGCTTTCTTT
>NA|TRBV7-9|TRBJ2-7|TRBD1
CASSSGDSYEQYF
TGTGCCAGCAGCTCAGGGGACAGCTACGAGCAGTACTTC
>few|TRBV11-2|TRBJ2-2|NA
CASSLATGWNTGELFF
TGTGCCAGCAGCTTAGCCACGGGGTGGAACACCGGGGAGCTGTTTTTT
>few|TRBV12-5|TRBJ2-3|NA
CASGGGASQTDTQYF
TGTGCTAGTGGTGGGGGGGCTAGTCAGACAGATACGCAGTATTTT
>few|TRBV20-1|TRBJ1-5|NA
CSASLGRASNQPQHF
TGCAGTGCTAGTCTGGGCCGGGCGAGCAATCAGCCCCAGCATTTT
>many|TRBV5-1|TRBJ2-5|NA
CASSLGQSLETQYF
TGCGCCAGCAGCTTGGGGCAGTCTTTGGAGACCCAGTACTTC
>few|TRBV7-2|TRBJ2-1|TRBD2
CASGYIGGGNEQFF
TGTGCCAGCGGGTATATTGGCGGGGGCAATGAGCAGTTCTTC
>many|TRBV28|TRBJ2-5|NA
CASRPTQETQYF
TGTGCCAGCCGACCGACACAAGAGACCCAGTACTTC
>few|TRBV7-2|TRBJ1-1|NA
CASSFGPPPNTEAFF
TGTGCCAGCAGCTTTGGGCCTCCACCGAACACTGAAGCTTTCTTT
>few|TRBV4-3|TRBJ2-7|NA
CASSQTLTSYYEQYF
TGCGCCAGCAGCCAAACTCTAACTAGTTACTACGAGCAGTACTTC
>few|TRBV20-1|TRBJ1-6|TRBD1
CSATVTRGLLKYNSPLHF
TGCAGTGCCACTGTTACCAGGGGGCTCCTTAAGTATAATTCACCCCTCCACTTT
>NA|TRBV4-3|TRBJ2-2|TRBD2
CASSQDRLADANTGELFF
TGCGCCAGCAGCCAAGATAGGCTAGCGGACGCGAACACCGGGGAGCTGTTTTTT
>few|TRBV4-3|TRBJ2-1|NA
CASSQGHNEQFF
TGCGCCAGCAGCCAAGGACACAATGAGCAGTTCTTC
>NA|TRBV20-1|TRBJ1-1|NA
CSARDPGMSTEAFF
TGCAGTGCTAGAGATCCAGGGATGAGTACTGAAGCTTTCTTT
>NA|TRBV4-3|TRBJ2-7|NA
CASSQSRDAAYEQYF
TGCGCCAGCAGCCAATCCCGGGATGCAGCCTACGAGCAGTACTTC
>many|TRBV6-2/TRBV6-3|TRBJ1-1|NA
CASSYPQGPEAFF
TGTGCCAGCAGTTACCCACAGGGCCCTGAAGCTTTCTTT